Listed here is a single T cell receptor beta chain. The antigen remains undetermined. The authors built TCR beta libraries using iRepertoire HTBI primers and Arm-PCR of CDR3 regions. TCRdb re-called the multiplex PCR reads through MiXCR, storing one row per CDR3 protein. This sample carries about 540,000 distinct CDR3 sequences, roughly 14% of them seen once, and the ten largest clones take about 10%. Time point meaning: newly diagnosed GD, antithyroid drugs for less than 3 months. Construction of the TCR library relied on RNA isolated from PBMCs. This sample is drawn from a study of regulatory T cells in long-lasting Graves disease. Notes on the study in general: With approximately 2,500 shared public clonotypes, persistent patients exceeded new patients, who shared over 950.

In germline, CDR1 is LGHNT, CDR2 FRNRAP. The CDR3 totals 14 residues. V gave up 4 bases and J gave up 9 bases; unmatched junction bases: 10. This sample was also put to use in a study of T cells in Graves' hyperthyroidism and ophthalmopathy. That work states: Blood also carried most thyroid clonotypes expanded above 0.001.

This sequence was found in a man under 40 with Graves disease. The genes are TRBV12-5 and TRBJ2-5, with TRBD2 matching over 8 bases. The source was peripheral blood mononuclear cells (PBMCs), collected at new diagnosis, from a patient treated with antithyroid drugs. CDR3 in amino acids: CASGSGLAWSAQYF. CDR3 nucleotides: TGTGCTAGTGGTTCCGGACTAGCCTGGAGTGCCCAGTACTTC. Using reference TRBV12-5 and TRBJ2-5 for the parts outside the CDR3, the full variable domain is DARVTQTPRHKVTEMGQEVTMRCQPILGHNTVFWYRQTMMQGLELLAYFRNRAPLDDSGMPKDRFSAEMPDATLATLKIQPSEPRDSAVYFCASGSGLAWSAQYFGPGTRLLVL.